The rows below give T cell receptor beta chains drawn from one sample of a study of beta chain features in type 1 diabetes. Assay used: immunoSEQ multiplex PCR; TCRdb lists only in-frame clones, some missing. The table records about 320,000 clones, 14% of them present only once. The sample was central memory CD4+ T cells from blood. Source of these receptors: a man aged 30 to 45 in good health. CDR3s include the opening cysteine and the closing phenylalanine or tryptophan. A D gene is named only where the DNA matches it firmly. Clone size is not always given. Where it is, it says once, few, many or a class for expanded clones.

TRBV4-3	TRBJ2-5	many	-	CASSQDPSGGQGETQYF	TGCGCCAGCAGCCAAGATCCTAGCGGGGGACAGGGGGAGACCCAGTACTTC
TRBV6-6	TRBJ1-2	-	TRBD1	CASSSRDRHYGYTF	TGTGCCAGCAGTTCACGGGACAGGCATTATGGCTACACCTTC
TRBV7-2	TRBJ2-3	-	TRBD2	CASSLMAGGGTDTQYF	TGTGCCAGCAGCTTAATGGCGGGAGGGGGGACAGATACGCAGTATTTT
TRBV27	TRBJ2-4	-	TRBD2	CASSPGTSGSRNIQYF	TGTGCCAGCAGCCCCGGGACTAGCGGGAGCAGAAACATTCAGTACTTC
TRBV27	TRBJ2-1	-	TRBD1	CASSRTGGYNEQFF	TGTGCCAGCTCTAGGACAGGGGGTTACAATGAGCAGTTCTTC
TRBV29-1	TRBJ1-2	many	-	CSAWDDGYTF	TGCAGCGCCTGGGACGACGGCTACACCTTC
TRBV6-6	TRBJ2-7	-	TRBD2	CASSPRSGASYEQYF	TGTGCCAGCAGCCCGCGAAGCGGGGCCTCCTACGAGCAGTACTTC
TRBV5-5	TRBJ2-1	few	-	CASSQASRSHSGIEQFF	TGCGCCAGCAGCCAAGCTTCTCGTTCCCACAGTGGTATTGAGCAGTTCTTC
TRBV2	TRBJ1-2	-	-	CASSGSEGGYTF	TGTGCCAGCAGTGGCAGTGAGGGAGGCTACACCTTC
TRBV7-2	TRBJ1-2	-	TRBD1	CASSPRLGQTYGYTF	TGTGCCAGCAGCCCCCGCTTGGGACAGACCTATGGCTACACCTTC
TRBV19	TRBJ1-4	-	-	CASSTLFPGSTSGATNEKLFF	TGTGCCAGTAGTACACTGTTCCCGGGATCTACCTCAGGTGCAACTAATGAAAAACTGTTTTTT
TRBV11-3	TRBJ2-1	-	-	CASSLDSKGIF	TGTGCCAGCAGCTTAGATAGTAAGGGGATCTTC
TRBV6-1	TRBJ2-1	few	-	CASTLMGQNNEQFF	TGTGCCAGCACCTTGATGGGGCAGAACAATGAGCAGTTCTTC
TRBV9	TRBJ1-3	few	-	CASSEGGSSGNTIYF	TGTGCCAGCAGCGAGGGGGGGAGCTCTGGAAACACCATATATTTT
TRBV15	TRBJ2-1	-	-	CATSRDRFGGEQFF	TGTGCCACCAGCAGAGATAGGTTCGGGGGTGAGCAGTTCTTC
TRBV19	TRBJ1-4	many	-	CASSIDSVYNEKLFF	TGTGCCAGTAGTATAGACTCAGTCTATAATGAAAAACTGTTTTTT
TRBV6-6	TRBJ2-1	-	TRBD1	CASSSGTGTSEQFF	TGTGCCAGCAGTTCCGGGACAGGGACATCTGAGCAGTTCTTC
TRBV27	TRBJ1-1	few	TRBD1	CASSRRQGATEAFF	TGTGCCAGCAGTCGCCGACAGGGGGCAACTGAAGCTTTCTTT
TRBV13	TRBJ2-1	few	TRBD2	CASSLRTSYNEQFF	TGTGCCAGCAGCCTTCGGACTAGCTATAATGAGCAGTTCTTC
TRBV5-1	TRBJ1-1	few	-	CASTEDSSRMNTEAFF	TGCGCCAGCACCGAAGACAGCTCACGCATGAACACTGAAGCTTTCTTT
TRBV11-2	TRBJ2-3	many	TRBD2	CASSSGGGPDTQYF	TGTGCCAGCAGCTCGGGGGGGGGCCCAGATACGCAGTATTTT
TRBV11-1	TRBJ2-2	-	-	CASSLLAGTTGELFF	TGTGCCAGCAGCTTATTGGCAGGGACCACCGGGGAGCTGTTTTTT
TRBV7-2	TRBJ2-3	-	-	CANRQATDTQYF	TGTGCCAATAGACAGGCGACAGATACGCAGTATTTT
TRBV27	TRBJ1-6	-	-	CASRLGGERAYNSPLHF	TGTGCCAGCAGACTGGGGGGCGAGAGGGCCTATAATTCACCCCTCCACTTT
TRBV19	TRBJ2-7	few	-	CASSNRGGEQYF	TGTGCCAGTAGTAACCGAGGTGGCGAGCAGTACTTC
TRBV25-1	TRBJ2-2	many	TRBD2	CASGRGPGTGELFF	TGTGCCAGCGGGAGGGGACCTGGTACCGGGGAGCTGTTTTTT
TRBV7-9	TRBJ2-5	-	-	CASSLSGTGETQYF	TGTGCCAGCAGCTTAAGTGGTACCGGGGAGACCCAGTACTTC
TRBV30	TRBJ1-1	-	-	CAWIRVRVAEAFF	TGTGCCTGGATACGGGTGAGGGTGGCTGAAGCTTTCTTT
TRBV14	TRBJ2-5	few	-	CASSRRGTQETQYF	TGTGCCAGCAGCCGAAGGGGGACACAAGAGACCCAGTACTTC
TRBV7-2	TRBJ1-2	-	-	CASSLGVDYGYTF	TGTGCCAGCAGCTTGGGGGTTGACTATGGCTACACCTTC
TRBV5-1	TRBJ2-3	-	-	CASSLGQSADTQYF	TGCGCCAGCAGCTTGGGCCAGTCGGCCGATACGCAGTATTTT
TRBV2	TRBJ1-2	-	TRBD1	CASSEVQGASLGGYTF	TGTGCCAGCAGTGAAGTCCAGGGGGCCTCCTTAGGTGGCTACACCTTC
TRBV7-2	TRBJ1-6	few	TRBD1	CASSLTGESYNSPLHF	TGTGCCAGCAGCCTGACAGGGGAAAGTTACAATTCACCCCTCCACTTT
TRBV5-6	TRBJ2-3	few	TRBD2	CASRDQRGSTDTQYF	TGTGCCAGCAGGGACCAGCGGGGGAGCACAGATACGCAGTATTTT
TRBV9	TRBJ2-4	-	-	CASSKHHEDIQYF	TGTGCCAGCAGTAAACACCACGAGGACATTCAGTACTTC
TRBV5-6	TRBJ2-4	-	-	CASSLPGAKNIQYF	TGTGCCAGCAGCTTGCCGGGAGCCAAAAACATTCAGTACTTC
TRBV11-2	TRBJ2-7	-	-	CASSFVARAYEQYF	TGTGCCAGCAGCTTCGTAGCGCGTGCCTACGAGCAGTACTTC
TRBV10-3	TRBJ1-1	-	-	CAISEAHATPFF	TGTGCCATCAGTGAGGCCCACGCTACCCCTTTCTTT
TRBV7-8	TRBJ2-2	few	TRBD1	CASSARTGNAGELFF	TGTGCCAGCAGCGCCCGGACAGGGAATGCCGGGGAGCTGTTTTTT
TRBV9	TRBJ1-2	once	-	CASSVALDSVRGYTF	TGTGCCAGCAGCGTAGCTCTGGACAGTGTTCGTGGCTACACCTTC
TRBV4-3	TRBJ2-1	few	-	CASSWGGTSLNEQFF	TGCGCCAGCAGCTGGGGCGGGACTTCCCTCAATGAGCAGTTCTTC
TRBV11-2	TRBJ2-7	-	-	CASNRIGWGQIDEQYF	TGTGCCAGCAATAGGATAGGATGGGGGCAGATTGACGAGCAGTACTTC
TRBV11-2	TRBJ2-4	many	TRBD2	CASSQSGSGRAKNIQYF	TGTGCCAGCAGCCAGAGCGGAAGCGGGAGAGCCAAAAACATTCAGTACTTC
TRBV4-2	TRBJ2-4	-	TRBD2	CASSQSPRLAGNKNIQYF	TGTGCCAGCAGCCAATCACCTCGACTAGCGGGGAACAAAAACATTCAGTACTTC
TRBV18	TRBJ2-1	many	-	CASSRDFSNEQFF	TGTGCCAGCTCACGGGACTTTTCCAATGAGCAGTTCTTC